The entry that follows covers one TCR beta chain sequence. What it recognizes is unknown. These data originate in a study of somatic mutations in cytotoxic T cells in rheumatoid arthritis. Study-wide results and caveats: Of 65 patients, under 10 had a largest CD8+ clone that exceeded 20% of CD8+ cells.

Libraries were prepared by immunoSEQ multiplex PCR; TCRdb keeps only in-frame clonotypes and omits some of them. The sample has 4,400 or so clones; 75% to 85% are singletons. In germline, CDR1 is MGHRA, CDR2 YSYEKL. This CDR3 spans 14 amino acids. The germline V and J ends were trimmed by 3 bases and 8 bases, with 14 bases remaining between them. V usage is TRBV4-1 and J usage is TRBJ2-1; unclear D gene. Here the sequenced sample was CD8+ T cells sorted from blood, taken at a follow-up visit. This TCR was recovered from a middle-aged man with rheumatoid arthritis. The CDR3 DNA reads TGCGCCAGCAGCCAGCCCCGAGGTTCTGATGAGCAGTTCTTC. Protein product: CASSQPRGSDEQFF.